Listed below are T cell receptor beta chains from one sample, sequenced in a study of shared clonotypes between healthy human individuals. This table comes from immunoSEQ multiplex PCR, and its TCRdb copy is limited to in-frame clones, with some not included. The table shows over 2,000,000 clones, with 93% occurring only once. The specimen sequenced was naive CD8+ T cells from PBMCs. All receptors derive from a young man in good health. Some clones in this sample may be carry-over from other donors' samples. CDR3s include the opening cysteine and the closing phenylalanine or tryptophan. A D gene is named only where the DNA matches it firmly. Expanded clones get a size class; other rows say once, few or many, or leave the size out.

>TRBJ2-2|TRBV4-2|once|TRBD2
TGTGCCAGCAGCCCCCTAGCGGGAGAGGTGCCCGGGGAGCTGTTTTTT
CASSPLAGEVPGELFF
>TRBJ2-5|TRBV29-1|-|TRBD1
TGCAGCGTTGAAGATCCAGGGACAGAAGAGACCCAGTACTTC
CSVEDPGTEETQYF
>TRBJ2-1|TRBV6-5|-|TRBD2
TGTGCCAGCAGTTACTATCGCGGGGGGGTCGCTGAGCAGTTCTTC
CASSYYRGGVAEQFF
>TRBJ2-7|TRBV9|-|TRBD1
TGTGCCAGCAGCCCTCGGGACAGGGGGACTATCATCCTCGAGCAGTACTTC
CASSPRDRGTIILEQYF
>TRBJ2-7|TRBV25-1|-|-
TGTGCCAGCAGTGAACTAGCGCTCACCTACGAGCAGTACTTC
CASSELALTYEQYF
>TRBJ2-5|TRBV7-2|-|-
TGTGCCAGCAGCTTTTACCTACAGGGAAAAGAGACCCAGTACTTC
CASSFYLQGKETQYF
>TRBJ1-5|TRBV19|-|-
TGTGCCAGTAGTTTGGCGAACAGCTTGAATCAGCCCCAGCATTTT
CASSLANSLNQPQHF
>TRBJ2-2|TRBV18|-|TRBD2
TGTGCCAGCTCTCCAAACGTACTAGCGGGAGTTACCGGGGAGCTGTTTTTT
CASSPNVLAGVTGELFF
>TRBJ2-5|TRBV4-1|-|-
TGCGCCAGCAGCCAGACCGGACGTCCGGAGACCCAGTACTTC
CASSQTGRPETQYF
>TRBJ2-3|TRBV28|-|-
TGTGCCAGCAGTGCCTGGGGGGCTAGGGCAGATACGCAGTATTTT
CASSAWGARADTQYF
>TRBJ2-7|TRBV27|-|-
TGTGCCACCCACTCAAACTCCTACGAGCAGTACTTC
CATHSNSYEQYF
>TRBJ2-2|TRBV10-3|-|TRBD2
TGTGCCATTCGCCTAAAGCGGGAGAACACCGGGGAGCTGTTTTTT
CAIRLKRENTGELFF
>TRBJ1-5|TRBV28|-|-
TGTGCCAGCAGTTTATTCAGGAGGGAGGGAGGGCTGGAGCCCCAGCATTTT
CASSLFRREGGLEPQHF
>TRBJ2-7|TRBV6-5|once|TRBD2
TGTGCCAGCAGTTACTCGACTAGCGGGAGCTACGAGCAGTACTTC
CASSYSTSGSYEQYF
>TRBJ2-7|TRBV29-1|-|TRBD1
TGCAGCGTGCAAGGGGGCTCAAGCTCCTACGAGCAGTACTTC
CSVQGGSSSYEQYF
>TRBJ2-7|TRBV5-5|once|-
TGTGCCAGCAGCGACGGCGGAAACCCCTCCTACGAGCAGTACTTC
CASSDGGNPSYEQYF
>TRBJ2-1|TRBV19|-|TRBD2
TGTGCCAGTAGTATATCCGGCGGGAGGGCCACTGCCTACAATGAGCAGTTCTTC
CASSISGGRATAYNEQFF
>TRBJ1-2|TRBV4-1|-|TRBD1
TGCGCCAGCAGCCAAGTACAGGGGAAAGGCTACACCTTC
CASSQVQGKGYTF
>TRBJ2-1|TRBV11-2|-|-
TGTGCCAGCAGCTCTACCCGTACCTACAATGAGCAGTTCTTC
CASSSTRTYNEQFF
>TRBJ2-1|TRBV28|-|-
TGTGCCAGCAGTTCCTTTCGGGACCGAACCTACAATGAGCAGTTCTTC
CASSSFRDRTYNEQFF
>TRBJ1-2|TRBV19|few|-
TGTGCCAGTAGTTTGGTGCGGTCTAACTATGGCTACACCTTC
CASSLVRSNYGYTF
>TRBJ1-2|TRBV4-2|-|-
TGTGCCAGCAGCCCAAGGGGCGGAGATGGCTACACCTTC
CASSPRGGDGYTF
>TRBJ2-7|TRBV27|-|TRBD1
TGTGCCAGCAGTCACCAAACGGGACAGGGGGTATCCTACGAGCAGTACTTC
CASSHQTGQGVSYEQYF
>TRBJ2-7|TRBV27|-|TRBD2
TGTGCCAGCAGTTTGGCTGGGGGGGACGAGCAGTACTTC
CASSLAGGDEQYF
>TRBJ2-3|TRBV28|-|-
TGTGCCAGCAGTTTCTTCGGGCCGGTATCCACAGATACGCAGTATTTT
CASSFFGPVSTDTQYF
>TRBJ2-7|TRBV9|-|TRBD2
TGTGCCAGCAGCGTAGGCGGCGGGAGTGCTTACGAGCAGTACTTC
CASSVGGGSAYEQYF
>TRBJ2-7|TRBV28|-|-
TGTGCCAGCAGAGGAGGGGTGGGTTTCTCCTACGAGCAGTACTTC
CASRGGVGFSYEQYF